One T cell receptor beta chain is described in this entry. Its antigen is still unknown. Germline CDR1 and CDR2: SGHNT and YENEEA. The CDR3 has 14 residues. The ends lost 5 bases at V and 10 bases at J; junction bases unmatched: 8. Here immunoSEQ multiplex PCR was the method, and the copy in TCRdb shows in-frame clones only, minus some. The sample shows about 88,000 clones, about 91% of them seen only once. This record belongs to a study of T cell responses to AZD1222 COVID-19 vaccine. Study background: Recipients boosted at about 4 weeks or about 12 weeks are pooled. Overall study findings and caveats: Possibly, clonal diversity was underestimated; donors were largely white British and included more females. Unmutated regions of variants are reportedly targeted by nearly half of spike-specific TCRs. An increase in Spike-specific TCR breadth and depth was observed after two AZD1222 doses.

This clonotype originated in an adult in good health. The chain recombines TRBV11-3 with TRBJ2-1, with 10 nucleotides matching TRBD2. The sequenced sample was peripheral blood, obtained on day 0 of AZD1222 vaccination. The chain's CDR3 is CASSPGLAEQEQFF. CDR3 DNA: TGTGCCAGCAGCCCCGGACTAGCGGAACAGGAGCAGTTCTTC.